The 19 T cell receptor beta chains given below trace back to one sample, sequenced in a study of T cell repertoires in cytomegalovirus infection. TCRdb passed the reads through MiXCR, listing each CDR3 protein once. The repertoire has hundreds of thousands of distinct CDR3 sequences, 35% of them found once; the top ten carry about 2.8%. The source material was PBMCs. The receptor source for this set is a human donor in good health (CMV status not recorded). Some clones in this sample may be carry-over from other donors' samples.

The V and J genes are TRBV6-5 and TRBJ2-2; 11 nucleotides line up with TRBD1. The trim removed 6 bases at V and 13 bases at J, leaving 10 bases unmatched. From germline, CDR1 is MNHEY and CDR2 SVGAGI. This CDR3 contains 14 residues. The CDR3 DNA is TGTGCCAGCAGACGGACAGGGGGCACCGGTGGGCTGTTTTTT. Protein product: CASRRTGGTGGLFF.

The chain employs TRBV15 and TRBJ2-1; no reliable D call. Germline CDR1 reads LNHNV; CDR2 reads YYDKDF (reference sequence). The CDR3 is made up of 12 amino acids. Deletions cut 0 bases from V and 11 bases from J, with 8 bases between. CDR3 sequence (DNA): TGTGCCACCAGCAGAGAACGGTTAAAGCAGTTCTTC. Translated: CATSRERLKQFF.

This clonotype showed up just a few times. The chain combines TRBV6-1 with TRBJ2-1; D is uncertain. The V end lost 2 bases, the J end lost 4 bases, and 9 bases lay between the germline ends. The CDR3 is 14 amino acids. Germline V gene sequence: CDR1 MNHNS, CDR2 SASEGT. The CDR3 reads CASSESAYYNEQFF. The CDR3 DNA reads as TGTGCCAGCAGTGAATCGGCTTATTACAATGAGCAGTTCTTC.

About this clonotype: Its ends do not fully match the called genes, so a read error is possible. The V gene is TRBV7-3, the J gene TRBJ2-7; possibly TRBD1 for D (6 bases). This CDR3 contains 13 residues. Germline values: CDR1 SGHTA, CDR2 FQGTGA. The CDR3 bases are TGTGCCAGCAGCCCGGACAGAGGATACGAGCATTACTTC. Its protein is CASSPDRGYEHYF.

This chain connects TRBV5-1 to TRBJ1-2; D is unclear. The germline V gene has CDR1 SGHRS and CDR2 YFSETQ. Trimming took off 2 bases at V and 5 bases at J, with 13 bases between the two ends. This CDR3 comprises 14 residues. The CDR3 DNA sequence: TGCGCCAGCAGCTTAACCCCGGCGGGGTATGGCTACACCTTC. Protein: CASSLTPAGYGYTF.

The chain uses TRBV6-2 or TRBV6-3 and TRBJ2-7, with 10 bases identical to TRBD1. Germline V gene data show CDR1 as MNHEY and CDR2 as SVGEGT. The CDR3 is 16 residues long. Germline trimming cut 5 bases from V and 1 base from J; bases unmatched to any gene: 8. As DNA, the CDR3 is TGTGCCAGCAGTAACAACCCGGGACAGGGGTCCTACGAGCAGTACTTC. Protein: CASSNNPGQGSYEQYF.

The chain carries TRBV5-5 and TRBJ1-6, with 7 bases lining up with TRBD1. The CDR3 runs 17 residues. The J segment lost 7 bases and the V segment lost 4 bases, leaving 14 bases of the junction unmatched. Germline assignment: CDR1 SGHKS and CDR2 YYEKEE (reference sequence). CDR3 in amino acids: CASSLEYRQGENSPLHF. The DNA of the CDR3 is TGTGCCAGCAGCCTTGAGTATCGGCAGGGGGAGAATTCACCCCTCCACTTT.

This chain connects TRBV19 to TRBJ2-1; D unclear. The CDR3 is 11 amino acids. Trimming removed 9 bases from V and 6 bases from J, with 9 bases in between. Germline V gives CDR1 LNHDA, CDR2 SQIVND (reference sequence). CDR3 residues: CASTKSNEQFF. CDR3 nucleotides: TGTGCCAGCACTAAGAGCAATGAGCAGTTCTTC. Using reference TRBV19 and TRBJ2-1 for the parts outside the CDR3, the full variable domain is DGGITQSPKYLFRKEGQNVTLSCEQNLNHDAMYWYRQDPGQGLRLIYYSQIVNDFQKGDIAEGYSVSREKKESFPLTVTSAQKNPTAFYLCASTKSNEQFFGPGTRLTVL.

The V call is TRBV28, the J call TRBJ1-2; 9 positions agree with TRBD1. The CDR3 is made up of 15 amino acids. The J segment lost 6 bases and the V segment lost 1 base, leaving 6 bases of the junction unmatched. CDR1 and CDR2 (germline): MDHEN, SYDVKM. The CDR3 region has the DNA TGTGCCAGCAGTTTATTCAGGGGGACAGGGAATGGCTACACCTTC. Translation gives CASSLFRGTGNGYTF.

V usage is TRBV2 and J usage is TRBJ2-1; no clear D gene. Per germline, CDR1 SNHLY and CDR2 FYNNEI. V shed 3 bases and J shed 9 bases, with 12 bases lying between them. The CDR3 contains 13 residues. The CDR3 protein is CASSDYLATEQFF. In nucleotides, the CDR3 is TGTGCCAGCAGTGACTACCTTGCCACTGAGCAGTTCTTC.

This clonotype has a handful of counts. This chain links TRBV4-1 with TRBJ1-4; unclear D gene. This CDR3 contains 14 residues. The germline V gene encodes CDR1 MGHRA and CDR2 YSYEKL. Trimming stripped 6 bases from V and 7 bases from J, with 15 bases between. The CDR3 loop is CASSSWREGEKLFF. The CDR3 DNA sequence: TGCGCCAGCAGTAGTTGGAGGGAGGGTGAAAAACTGTTTTTT.

This clonotype was recorded many times. This chain links TRBV7-2 with TRBJ1-2; D is undetermined. The germline V gene encodes CDR1 SGHTA and CDR2 FQGNSA. Trimming left V 1 base short and J 2 bases short, with 20 bases between. The CDR3 runs 18 residues. CDR3 DNA: TGTGCCAGCAGCTTAGTGCCCCCCACACAGTATTCCAACTATGGCTACACCTTC. Protein product: CASSLVPPTQYSNYGYTF.

This clonotype was counted between two and nine times. The chain is built from TRBV12-3 or TRBV12-4 and TRBJ2-4, with TRBD2 matching over 10 bases. With V trimmed by 5 bases and J by 0 bases, 4 bases remained unmatched. CDR3 length equals 16 residues. CDR3 nucleotide sequence: TGTGCCAGCAGTCGCACTAGCGGGGAAGCCAAAAACATTCAGTACTTC. Its translation is CASSRTSGEAKNIQYF.

This clonotype was counted between two and nine times. The chain employs TRBV6-6 and TRBJ2-1; 14 bases are shared with TRBD2. The CDR3 extends over 17 amino acids. Trimming removed 10 bases from V and 6 bases from J; junction bases left unmatched: 14. CDR1 and CDR2 from the germline V gene are MNHNY and SVGAGI (reference sequence). CDR3 DNA: TGTGCCACCTATCGACTAGCGGGAGGGCCCCGTAGCAATGAGCAGTTCTTC. Protein: CATYRLAGGPRSNEQFF.

As regards this clonotype: In this CDR3 the conserved last residue, phenylalanine or tryptophan, is missing, so a read error is likely. This rearrangement joins TRBV7-2 to TRBJ2-7; 7 bases are a match to TRBD2. The CDR3 length is 14 residues. The germline V gene has CDR1 SGHTA and CDR2 FQGNSA. V shed 3 bases and J 5 bases; nucleotides not matched to a gene: 7. DNA for the CDR3: TGTGCCAGCAGCTTCGGACTAGAAATCAACGAGCAGTACTTA. Translated: CASSFGLEINEQYL.

Worth noting for this clonotype: Its ends do not fully match the called genes, so a read error is possible. The chain combines TRBV11-2 with TRBJ2-2, with D maybe TRBD2 (5 bases). The CDR3 runs to 15 residues. The germline V gene has CDR1 SGHAT and CDR2 FQNNGV. CDR3 sequence (DNA): TGTGCCAGCAGCCGGCCCCACAGTAACACCGGGGAGCTGTGTTTT. It yields the protein CASSRPHSNTGELCF.

The V call is TRBV6-1, the J call TRBJ2-1; D call uncertain. Trimming pared 5 bases from V and 6 bases from J, leaving 17 bases between. CDR3 length: 15 amino acids. Germline lookup yields CDR1 MNHNS and CDR2 SASEGT. CDR3: CASSPYSWKGNEQFF. DNA for the CDR3: TGTGCCAGCAGTCCCTATAGCTGGAAGGGCAATGAGCAGTTCTTC.

This clonotype turned up a few times. V gene TRBV7-2 combines with J gene TRBJ1-5; a weak D match, TRBD1 (5 bases). In germline, CDR1 is SGHTA, CDR2 FQGNSA. The V gene lost 1 base and the J gene lost 2 bases, with 15 bases spanning the gap. The CDR3 totals 17 residues. Here the CDR3 reads CASSLVVGPRGNQPQHF. The CDR3, as DNA: TGTGCCAGCAGCTTAGTGGTGGGACCCCGTGGCAATCAGCCCCAGCATTTT.

V usage is TRBV15 and J usage is TRBJ2-1; D gene ambiguous. This CDR3 is 14 amino acids long. The germline CDR1 and CDR2 sequences are LNHNV and YYDKDF (reference sequence). V lost 1 base to trimming and J lost 5 bases, with 9 bases between them. The CDR3 coding sequence is TGTGCCACCAGCAGAGGACGAATCGACAATGAGCAGTTCTTC. Translation: CATSRGRIDNEQFF.